By its share, the clone carrying this TCR beta chain is medium-sized. What it binds is not known. TCR beta rearrangements were amplified from peripheral blood genomic DNA. Trimming left V 0 bases short and J 4 bases short, with 10 bases between. Germline assignment: CDR1 SGHDT and CDR2 YYEEEE. The CDR3 covers 14 residues. The data are from a study of T cell repertoires in aging, cancer and after chemotherapy. Study-wide background: Donor ages fell into six groups from 30 or younger up to 70 or older. Chronic lymphocytic leukemia patients on fludarabine- or bendamustine-based regimens gave paired samples before and after chemotherapy.

Rearranged V-D-J TRB sequences were amplified with a mixed TRB-A/B primer pool. In TCRdb, the multiplex PCR reads were re-called with MiXCR into one record per CDR3 protein. The sample comprises 6,000 to 8,500 distinct CDR3 sequences, approximately 22% of which are singletons, and more than 8% rests with the top ten. General study findings and limits: Rebound thymic output was suggested by rising median generation probability during chemotherapy in each cancer cohort. In cancer patients, declining TCR diversity with age involved lost richness and lost evenness.

The TCR sequence derives from a human donor with a blood cancer. The genes are TRBV5-6 and TRBJ1-1; no clear D gene. Specimen: blood. The chain's CDR3 is CASSLGPLGTEAFF. Here the CDR3 DNA reads TGTGCCAGCAGCTTGGGACCGTTGGGCACTGAAGCTTTCTTT.